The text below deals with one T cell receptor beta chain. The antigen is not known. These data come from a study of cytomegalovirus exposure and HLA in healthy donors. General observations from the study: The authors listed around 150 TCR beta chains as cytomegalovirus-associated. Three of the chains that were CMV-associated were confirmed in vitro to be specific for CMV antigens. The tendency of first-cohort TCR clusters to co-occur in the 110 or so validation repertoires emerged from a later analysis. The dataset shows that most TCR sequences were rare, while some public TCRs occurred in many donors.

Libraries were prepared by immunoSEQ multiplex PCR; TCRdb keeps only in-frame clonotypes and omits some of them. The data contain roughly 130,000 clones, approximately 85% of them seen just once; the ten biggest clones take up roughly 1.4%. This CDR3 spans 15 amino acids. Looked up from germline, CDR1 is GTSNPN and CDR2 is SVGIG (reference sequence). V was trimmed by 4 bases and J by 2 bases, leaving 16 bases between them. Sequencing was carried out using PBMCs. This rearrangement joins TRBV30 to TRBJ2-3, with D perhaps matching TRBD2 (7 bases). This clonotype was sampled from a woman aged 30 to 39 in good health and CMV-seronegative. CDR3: CAWTPIGGPTDTQYF. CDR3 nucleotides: TGTGCCTGGACCCCCATCGGGGGGCCCACAGATACGCAGTATTTT.